This TCR beta chain was profiled in a study of blood T cells in healthy people across ages. Regarding the study as a whole: Versus aged donors, long-lived donors had higher diversity and more naive CD4+ cells.

The CDR3 covers 13 residues. The ends were cut back, 3 bases at V and 5 bases at J, with 8 bases in the middle. Germline loops: CDR1 LGHDT, CDR2 YNNKEL (reference sequence). For this clonotype: Its specificity is unknown.

For the second PCR, which ran for about 6 to 11 cycles, a sample-barcoded 5' primer and a J-beta primer mix were used. TCRdb recomputed calls from the 5' RACE reads with MiXCR, one row per CDR3 protein. The sample includes hundreds of thousands of distinct CDR3 sequences, 20% to 25% seen only once; the top ten take under 10%. About 9.9 milliliters of peripheral blood were drawn from each donor. In addition, the sample was reused for a study of T cells of mothers and their children. From that study: Donors were three healthy Caucasian mothers and their six children. Thymic selection, a shaping force on TCR recombination output, acts similarly in related and unrelated pairs.

This chain connects TRBV3-1 to TRBJ1-5; D remains ambiguous. Sequencing used blood. This TCR was recovered from a boy aged 10-17 years in good health. The CDR3 DNA follows: TGTGCCAGCAGCCAGTCTCAGTATCAGCCCCAGCATTTT. Translated: CASSQSQYQPQHF.